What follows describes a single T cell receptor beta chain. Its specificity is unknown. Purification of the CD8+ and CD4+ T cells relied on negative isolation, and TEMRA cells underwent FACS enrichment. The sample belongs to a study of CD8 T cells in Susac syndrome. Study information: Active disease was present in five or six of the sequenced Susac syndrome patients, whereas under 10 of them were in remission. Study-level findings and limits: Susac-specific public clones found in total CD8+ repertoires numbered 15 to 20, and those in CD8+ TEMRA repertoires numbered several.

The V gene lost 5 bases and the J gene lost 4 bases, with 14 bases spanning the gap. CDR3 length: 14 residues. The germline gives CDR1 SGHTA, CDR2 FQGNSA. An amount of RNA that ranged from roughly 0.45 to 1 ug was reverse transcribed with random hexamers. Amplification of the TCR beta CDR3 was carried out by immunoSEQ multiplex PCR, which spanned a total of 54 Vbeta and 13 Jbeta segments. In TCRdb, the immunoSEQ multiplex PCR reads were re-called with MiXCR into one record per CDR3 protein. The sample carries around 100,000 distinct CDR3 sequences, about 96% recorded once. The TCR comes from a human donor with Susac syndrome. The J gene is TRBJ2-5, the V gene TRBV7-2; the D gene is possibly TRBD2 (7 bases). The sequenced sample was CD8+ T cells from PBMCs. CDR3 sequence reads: CASSPSGGPETQYF. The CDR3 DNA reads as TGTGCCAGCAGCCCCTCCGGGGGGCCAGAGACCCAGTACTTC.